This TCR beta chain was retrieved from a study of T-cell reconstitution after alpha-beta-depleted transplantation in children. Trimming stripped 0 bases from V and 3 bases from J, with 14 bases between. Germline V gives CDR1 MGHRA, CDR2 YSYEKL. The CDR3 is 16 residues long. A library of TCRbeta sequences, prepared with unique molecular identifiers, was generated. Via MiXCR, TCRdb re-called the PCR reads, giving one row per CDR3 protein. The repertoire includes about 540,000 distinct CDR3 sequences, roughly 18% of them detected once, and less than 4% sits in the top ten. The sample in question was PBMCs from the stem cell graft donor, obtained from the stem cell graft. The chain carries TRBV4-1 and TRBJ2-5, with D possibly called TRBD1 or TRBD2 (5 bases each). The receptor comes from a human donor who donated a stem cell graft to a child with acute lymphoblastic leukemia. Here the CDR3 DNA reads TGCGCCAGCAGCCAAGATCCGGGCCGAGGGGAAGAGACCCAGTACTTC. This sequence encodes CASSQDPGRGEETQYF.